This T cell receptor (beta chain) was retrieved from a study of shared clonotypes between healthy human individuals. Notes on the study in general: Approximately 5.1% was the fraction of naive CD4 clonotypes found shared across a few donors. Rarefaction analysis demonstrated incomplete sorted-subset sequencing notwithstanding large depth.

With 4 bases removed from V and 4 bases from J, the gap between germline ends came to 11 bases. Germline V gene data show CDR1 as MNHEY and CDR2 as SMNVEV (reference sequence). This CDR3 comprises 13 residues. Positive CCR7 selection of CD45RO-negative cells yielded the naive CD8 cells, and terminally differentiated effector memory CD45RA+ cells were excluded. Concerning this clone: The antigen is undetermined.

Method: immunoSEQ multiplex PCR; TCRdb's copy keeps in-frame clones and lacks some. The sample records about 2,200,000 clones, about 92% being singletons. Sequencing was carried out using naive CD8+ T cells from PBMCs. This chain connects TRBV27 to TRBJ2-7; D possibly corresponds to TRBD1 (6 bases). This sequence originates from a man between 18 and 35 years old in good health. Some clones in this sample may be carry-over from other donors' samples. CDR3 nucleotides: TGTGCCAGCAGTTGGACAGTTGGGTACGAGCAGTACTTC. This translates into CASSWTVGYEQYF.